The sequence of this T cell receptor beta chain was determined in a study of T cells in localized non-small cell lung cancer (dated by TCRdb to the early 2020s). Broadly, across the study: Comparing tumors with uninvolved tumor-adjacent lungs, the study looked at the T cell repertoires of over 200 patients with early-stage NSCLC. All 250 or so NSCLC patients in the cohort were treatment-naive and had localized lung tumors that were resected. Of the NSCLC patients, 120 to 150 were male and approximately 99 were female, and the mean age was approximately 69 years. Study-level results and caveats: Uninvolved tumor-adjacent lung showed the highest T cell clonality, higher than tumor, which suggests more focused antigenic responses in the adjacent lung. A median of approximately 57 of the top 100 tumor clones were detected in paired uninvolved adjacent lung, and 25 to 35 of these tumor clones were also found among the top 100 clones of the paired uninvolved adjacent lung. Higher T cell density in blood was associated with longer overall survival, whereas higher clonality in adjacent lung was associated with shorter survival. Because of the exploratory design, TCR variables were selected using unadjusted p-values without false-discovery rate correction. Because multi-region tumor sequencing was not done, intratumor heterogeneity could not be ruled out.

About this clone itself: The target of this receptor is not known. The record has no base qualities; no much larger clone is one base away.

At diagnosis, tumor, uninvolved tumor-adjacent lung and peripheral blood were collected and then preserved as a mix of FFPE and fresh-frozen material. Blood samples were analyzed as peripheral blood mononuclear cells for TCR repertoire profiling. TCR beta CDR3 regions were sequenced from DNA using the immunoSEQ Assay. Turning to the authors' computational methods: T cell density was computed as TCR beta template counts normalized to usable DNA estimated by amplifying housekeeping genes. The preseqR package was used to estimate richness by extrapolating to 400,000 templates for PBMC samples and to 120,000 templates for tissue samples. Clonality was taken to be one minus Pielou's evenness. Differential abundance testing on productive amino-acid clonotypes, with a minimum total count of 5 and an alpha of 0.1, was used to identify tissue-enriched TCRs. The Jaccard Index and the Morisita Overlap Index were used to measure how much the repertoires overlapped between compartments. GLIPH grouped TCR beta CDR3s together with public tetramer-defined viral CDR3s, and a viral motif had to include at least three viral sequences and show V-gene enrichment. TCRdb holds this immuneACCESS table with in-frame rearrangements only. Some clones are missing; in checked studies, unresolved V genes explain under half, and the rest has no known cause. V and J calls and clone size are as listed in that table; D and trimming were resolved from the DNA. Counted in this sample were roughly 64,000 clones; approximately 80% of them appeared once. The ten most abundant clones make up around 4.3% of the sample.

The TCR was taken from a man aged 40 to 69 with stage II lung adenocarcinoma. The material was PBMCs, obtained before any cancer treatment.

The CDR3 protein sequence reads: CASRRQGTGELFF. The DNA sequence follows: TGTGCCAGCAGGCGACAGGGCACCGGGGAGCTGTTTTTT. The chain links TRBV6-5 with TRBJ2-2; a stretch of 7 junction bases matches TRBD1. The CDR1 and CDR2 encoded by the germline V gene are MNHEY and SVGAGI. The CDR3 covers 13 residues, taking in both the cysteine and the phenylalanine. Only CDR3 DNA remains: 39 bases, in frame from the first base. Unmatched junction bases come to 2, with V trimmed by 6 bases and J by 4 bases.